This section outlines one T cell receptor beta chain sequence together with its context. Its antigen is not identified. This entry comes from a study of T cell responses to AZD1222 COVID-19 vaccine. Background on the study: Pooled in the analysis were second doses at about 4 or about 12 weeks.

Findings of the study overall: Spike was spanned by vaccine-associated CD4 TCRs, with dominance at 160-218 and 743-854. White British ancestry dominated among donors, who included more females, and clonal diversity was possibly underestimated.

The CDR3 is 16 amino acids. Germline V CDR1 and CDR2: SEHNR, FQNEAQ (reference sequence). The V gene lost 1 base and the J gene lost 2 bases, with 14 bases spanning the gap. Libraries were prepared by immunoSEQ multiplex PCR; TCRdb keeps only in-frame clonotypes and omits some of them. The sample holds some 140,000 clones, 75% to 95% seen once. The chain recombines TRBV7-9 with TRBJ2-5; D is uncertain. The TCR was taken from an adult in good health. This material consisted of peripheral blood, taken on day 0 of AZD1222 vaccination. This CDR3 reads CASSLGTWLRQETQYF. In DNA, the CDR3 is TGTGCCAGCAGCTTAGGGACCTGGTTAAGGCAAGAGACCCAGTACTTC.